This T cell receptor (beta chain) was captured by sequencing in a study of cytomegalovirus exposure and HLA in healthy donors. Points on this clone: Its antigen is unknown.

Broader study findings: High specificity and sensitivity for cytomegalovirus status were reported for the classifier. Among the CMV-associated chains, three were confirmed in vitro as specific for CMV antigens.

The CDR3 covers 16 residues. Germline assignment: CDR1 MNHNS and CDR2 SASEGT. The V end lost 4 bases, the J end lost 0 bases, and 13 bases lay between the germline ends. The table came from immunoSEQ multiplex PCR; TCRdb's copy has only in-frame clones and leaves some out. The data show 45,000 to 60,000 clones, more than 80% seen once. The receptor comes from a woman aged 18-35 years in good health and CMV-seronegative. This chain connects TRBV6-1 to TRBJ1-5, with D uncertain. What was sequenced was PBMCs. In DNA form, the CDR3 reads TGTGCCAGCAGTGTCAAAGGAGGGTTTAGCAATCAGCCCCAGCATTTT. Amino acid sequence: CASSVKGGFSNQPQHF.